This entry lists 10 T cell receptor beta chains sequenced from one sample in a study of blood T cell repertoires in COVID-19. The protocol was immunoSEQ multiplex PCR, while the TCRdb copy is restricted to in-frame clones and leaves out a portion. The sample holds 270,000 or so clones, approximately 86% seen once. The sample comprised peripheral blood. The receptors originated from a woman aged 18 to 35 with acute or convalescent COVID-19.

This sequence joins TRBV20-1 and TRBJ1-1; D gene ambiguous. Trimming removed 6 bases from V and 3 bases from J, with 8 bases in between. The CDR3 extends over 11 amino acids. In germline, CDR1 is DFQATT, CDR2 SNEGSKA (reference sequence). CDR3 loop: CSATFHTEAFF. CDR3 bases: TGCAGTGCCACATTTCACACTGAAGCTTTCTTT.

The V gene is TRBV27, the J gene TRBJ2-7, with 7 bases that match TRBD2. This CDR3 spans 18 amino acids. In germline, CDR1 is MNHEY, CDR2 SMNVEV (reference sequence). Germline trimming cut 2 bases from V and 7 bases from J; bases unmatched to any gene: 20. The CDR3 coding sequence is TGTGCCAGCAGTTTAAGGGGTTACGCGGGAGACCCCTCAAAGGAGCAGTACTTC. Protein sequence: CASSLRGYAGDPSKEQYF.

The chain combines TRBV6-2 or TRBV6-3 with TRBJ2-3; 7 bases are a match to TRBD2. Germline V gives CDR1 MNHEY, CDR2 SVGEGT. This CDR3 comprises 14 residues. The V and J ends lost 5 bases and 6 bases, in that order; junction bases with no gene match: 8. The CDR3 loop reads CASSLAEIYDTQYF. DNA for the CDR3: TGTGCCAGCAGTCTAGCGGAGATATACGATACGCAGTATTTT.

The chain combines TRBV12-3 or TRBV12-4 with TRBJ1-6; D is possibly TRBD1 (6 bases). V was trimmed by 6 bases and J by 7 bases, leaving 10 bases between them. The CDR3 consists of 13 residues. The CDR3 sequence: CASRRTENSPLHF. CDR3 DNA: TGTGCCAGCAGAAGGACAGAGAATTCACCCCTCCACTTT.

This clone showed up many times. This rearrangement joins TRBV6-4 to TRBJ2-1; D is possibly TRBD1 (6 bases). The CDR3 totals 16 residues. Germline CDR1 is MRHNA and CDR2 is SNTAGT. Trimming removed 8 bases at V and 7 bases at J, with 24 bases between. The CDR3 protein is CASYPRPGHRRNEQFF. In DNA, the CDR3 is TGTGCCAGCTACCCTCGGCCGGGACACAGACGTAATGAGCAGTTCTTC.

The chain couples TRBV19 to TRBJ2-1, with TRBD1 as a possible D gene (5 bases). This CDR3 spans 15 amino acids. V lost 3 bases, J lost 1 base, and 10 bases lay in between. Germline-derived CDR1 and CDR2 are LNHDA and SQIVND (reference sequence). The CDR3, as DNA: TGTGCCAGTAGTATGATGCGACAGTCCTACAATGAGCAGTTCTTC. The encoded protein is CASSMMRQSYNEQFF.

This clone came up a few times. The J gene is TRBJ2-7, the V gene TRBV23-1; 12 bases are shared with TRBD1. TRBV23-1 is an ORF for which the function is uncertain. The CDR3 runs to 18 residues. Unmatched junction bases numbered 19, after V lost 7 bases and J lost 6 bases. The CDR3 reads CASTLSDPPGQGAREQYF. CDR3 coding DNA: TGCGCCAGCACCCTATCTGATCCCCCGGGACAGGGGGCCCGCGAGCAGTACTTC.

This clone was recorded only once. The genes are TRBV3-1 (or the pseudogene TRBV3-2) and TRBJ2-7; 8 bases agree with TRBD1. Per germline, CDR1 LGHDT and CDR2 YNNKEL (reference sequence). Unmatched junction bases numbered 7, after V lost 4 bases and J lost 2 bases. The CDR3 is made up of 15 amino acids. CDR3 protein: CASSPPDRVPYEQYF. The CDR3 DNA is TGTGCCAGCAGCCCCCCGGACAGGGTCCCCTACGAGCAGTACTTC.

The CDR3 coding sequence is TGTGCCAGTAGTATTGGGTTGGGGCAGGGGATGTACGAGCAGTACTTC. Its translation: CASSIGLGQGMYEQYF. V is TRBV19 and J is TRBJ2-7; possibly TRBD1 for D (6 bases). The V gene lost 3 bases and the J gene lost 4 bases, with 19 bases spanning the gap. The CDR3 totals 16 residues. In germline, CDR1 is LNHDA, CDR2 SQIVND (reference sequence).

V and J are TRBV19 and TRBJ2-2, with 10 bases lining up with TRBD1. V lost 7 bases to trimming and J lost 3 bases; unmatched junction nucleotides: 5. The germline CDR1 and CDR2 sequences are LNHDA and SQIVND (reference sequence). This CDR3 spans 15 amino acids. The CDR3 here is CASKTGGVDTGELFF. In DNA, the CDR3 is TGTGCCAGTAAGACAGGGGGCGTGGACACCGGGGAGCTGTTTTTT. Full variable domain (rest looked up from reference TRBV19 and TRBJ2-2): DGGITQSPKYLFRKEGQNVTLSCEQNLNHDAMYWYRQDPGQGLRLIYYSQIVNDFQKGDIAEGYSVSREKKESFPLTVTSAQKNPTAFYLCASKTGGVDTGELFFGEGSRLTVL.